This is a list of T cell receptor beta chains from one sample in a study of PD-1 blockade in classical Hodgkin lymphoma. The repertoire was sequenced with immunoSEQ multiplex PCR; TCRdb's copy has only in-frame clones and lacks some. The sample lists approximately 43,000 clones; about 88% were seen once. The sample in question was peripheral blood mononuclear cells (PBMCs), obtained before the second cycle of nivolumab. The receptors were sampled from a human donor with classical Hodgkin lymphoma. The CDR3 runs from the conserved cysteine through the conserved F or W. Each record gives: D gene, J gene, clone size, V gene, CDR3 DNA, CDR3 protein. D genes are given only for firm matches. Clone size is given for some rows only: seen once, a few or many times, or a class if the clone is expanded.

NA TRBJ2-3 NA TRBV7-9 TGTGCCAGCAGCTTAGGAGGCTTTAGCTTGGTTACGCAGTATTTT CASSLGGFSLVTQYF
NA TRBJ1-1 NA TRBV7-8 TGTGCCAGCAGCTTAGCCCGGGGCACTTCTAGGGGACTTCTCGGTGCTTTCTTT CASSLARGTSRGLLGAFF
NA TRBJ2-5 NA TRBV11-1 TGTGCCAGCAGCTTAGTGGGTAGGGGTGGAAAGACCCAGTACTTC CASSLVGRGGKTQYF
TRBD2 TRBJ2-1 medium-sized TRBV4-1 TGCGCCAGCAGCCAAGGGACTAGCAATGAGCAGTTCTTC CASSQGTSNEQFF
TRBD1 TRBJ1-2 once TRBV28 TGTGCCAGCAGTTTACCCGTGACAGGGAATGGCTACACCTTC CASSLPVTGNGYTF
NA TRBJ2-7 NA TRBV7-9 TGTGCCAGCAGCCGAGGACTGGGGAGCTCCTACGAGCAGTACTTC CASSRGLGSSYEQYF
NA TRBJ1-1 NA TRBV19 TGTGCCAGTAGTTGGAGGGGTACTGAAGCTTTCTTT CASSWRGTEAFF
TRBD1 TRBJ2-3 NA TRBV19 TGTGCCACCCGACAGGGAAGGCCCTTGGATACGCAGTATTTT CATRQGRPLDTQYF
NA TRBJ1-1 NA TRBV27 TGTGCCAGCAGGCCTCGGACAGTCCTGAACACTGAAGCTTTCTTT CASRPRTVLNTEAFF
NA TRBJ1-5 NA TRBV18 TGTGCCAGCTCGCAGGACAGTAGCAATCAGCCCCAGCATTTT CASSQDSSNQPQHF
NA TRBJ2-5 NA TRBV11-2 TGTGCCAGCAGCTTAGATCGGGGTCAAGAGACCCAGTACTTC CASSLDRGQETQYF
TRBD2 TRBJ2-5 NA TRBV5-6 TGTGCCAGCAGCCCTTTACTAGCGGGAGGGGAAGAGACCCAGTACTTC CASSPLLAGGEETQYF
TRBD2 TRBJ2-1 NA TRBV6-1 TGTGCCAGCAGTGAAGCTATTAGCGGGAGCCCAGACGCGTTCTTC CASSEAISGSPDAFF
NA TRBJ1-4 NA TRBV4-2 TGTGCCAGCAGCCAAGTAGGGGGGTGGGAAAAACTGTTTTTT CASSQVGGWEKLFF
NA TRBJ1-4 once TRBV2 TGTGCCAGCAGCCAGCAGGGAATGAGTGAAAAACTGTTTTTT CASSQQGMSEKLFF